These T cell receptor beta chains were read from a single sample in a study of cytomegalovirus exposure and HLA in healthy donors. The repertoire was sequenced with immunoSEQ multiplex PCR; TCRdb's copy has only in-frame clones and lacks some. The sample includes 100,000 to 150,000 clones. The sequenced material came from PBMCs. These receptors all stem from a woman aged 40 to 50 in good health and CMV-seropositive. Both conserved end residues are part of each CDR3. The D gene is left open where the match is weak.

D	V	J	CDR3	DNA
TRBD2	TRBV15	TRBJ2-3	CATSAPGASGSPTDTQYF	TGTGCCACCAGCGCACCAGGGGCTAGCGGGAGTCCCACAGATACGCAGTATTTT
NA	TRBV27	TRBJ2-7	CASSLSGGREQYF	TGTGCCAGCAGTTTATCGGGTGGGCGTGAGCAGTACTTC
TRBD1	TRBV29-1	TRBJ1-2	CSVVWTGSYGYTF	TGCAGCGTTGTCTGGACAGGGAGCTATGGCTACACCTTC
TRBD2	TRBV5-4	TRBJ2-5	CASSPRLAGGGETQYF	TGTGCCAGCAGCCCCCGACTAGCGGGAGGAGGAGAGACCCAGTACTTC
TRBD2	TRBV27	TRBJ2-3	CASTPGLASDTQYF	TGTGCCAGCACCCCGGGACTAGCATCAGATACGCAGTATTTT
NA	TRBV6-5	TRBJ1-2	CASSSRGSPNYGYTF	TGTGCCAGCAGTTCCCGGGGGTCCCCCAACTATGGCTACACCTTC
NA	TRBV10-3	TRBJ1-1	CAITSAGSTEAFF	TGTGCCATCACCAGCGCAGGGTCCACTGAAGCTTTCTTT
NA	TRBV18	TRBJ1-4	CASSWEDEKLFF	TGTGCCAGCTCTTGGGAGGATGAAAAACTGTTTTTT
TRBD2	TRBV10-3	TRBJ2-3	CAISDPRTTSGRGYF	TGTGCCATCAGTGACCCCAGAACGACTAGCGGGAGGGGGTATTTT
NA	TRBV13	TRBJ1-1	CASSPGTLNTEAFF	TGTGCCAGCAGCCCCGGGACTCTGAACACTGAAGCTTTCTTT
TRBD1	TRBV5-1	TRBJ1-5	CASSPGTGNQPQHF	TGCGCCAGCAGCCCCGGGACAGGGAATCAGCCCCAGCATTTT
TRBD2	TRBV5-1	TRBJ2-1	CASSLGSLAGNNEQFF	TGCGCCAGCAGCTTGGGGTCCCTAGCGGGCAACAATGAGCAGTTCTTC
TRBD2	TRBV5-4	TRBJ2-3	CASGRLAGTDTQYF	TGTGCCAGCGGTCGACTAGCCGGCACAGATACGCAGTATTTT
TRBD1	TRBV5-6	TRBJ2-3	CASSLSGTGGDTQYF	TGTGCCAGCAGCTTATCCGGGACAGGGGGTGATACGCAGTATTTT
NA	TRBV5-1	TRBJ2-3	CASSEDTYTQYF	TGCGCCAGCAGCGAAGACACTTATACGCAGTATTTT
TRBD2	TRBV6-6	TRBJ2-1	CASSLGTSNYNEQFF	TGTGCCAGCAGCCTCGGGACTAGCAATTACAATGAGCAGTTCTTC